Given below is one TCR beta chain in context. Sequencing was performed with immunoSEQ multiplex PCR; in TCRdb, only in-frame clones are kept and a portion is missing. Here the sample spans around 300,000 clones, roughly 89% being singletons. The CDR3 extends over 16 amino acids. Germline V CDR1 and CDR2: SGHRS, YFSETQ. Trimming removed 0 bases from V and 3 bases from J; junction bases left unmatched: 3. The sample comes from a study of blood T cell repertoires in COVID-19. The source of this sequence is a woman between 40 and 50 years old who had recovered from COVID-19. The source material was peripheral blood. This chain uses TRBV5-1 with TRBJ2-3, with TRBD2 matching over 11 bases. CDR3 in amino acids: CASSLASGRITDTQYF. CDR3 nucleotide sequence: TGCGCCAGCAGCTTGGCTAGCGGGAGGATTACAGATACGCAGTATTTT. Full variable domain (remainder filled in from reference TRBV5-1 and TRBJ2-3): KAGVTQTPRYLIKTRGQQVTLSCSPISGHRSVSWYQQTPGQGLQFLFEYFSETQRNKGNFPGRFSGRQFSNSRSEMNVSTLELGDSALYLCASSLASGRITDTQYFGPGTRLTVL.